This T cell receptor beta chain was documented in a study of shared clonotypes between healthy human individuals. Study-wide context: CD4 naive cells filled three plates per donor, CD4 memory three, CD8 naive two and CD8 memory one.

With respect to this clone: Its antigen is still unknown.

Assay: immunoSEQ multiplex PCR; the TCRdb copy retains only in-frame clones and omits some. Among approximately 1,500,000 clones listed, under 99% were seen once. Study-level points and caveats: Lower generation probabilities were found for non-shared clonotypes than for those shared by all four donors. Memory subsets had estimated richness that was generally smaller than that of naive subsets.

The CDR3 is 14 amino acids. Trimming removed 2 bases from V and 6 bases from J; junction bases left unmatched: 4. Germline assignment: CDR1 MNHEY and CDR2 SMNVEV (reference sequence). This clonotype was sampled from a man aged 25 to 40 in good health. The source material was naive CD4+ T cells sorted from blood. Subset of the sample: CD45RA+ positively selected. This chain links TRBV27 with TRBJ2-7, with 10 positions matching TRBD1. CDR3 amino acids: CASSLRDRGSEQYF. CDR3 bases: TGTGCCAGCAGTTTAAGGGACAGGGGCTCCGAGCAGTACTTC.